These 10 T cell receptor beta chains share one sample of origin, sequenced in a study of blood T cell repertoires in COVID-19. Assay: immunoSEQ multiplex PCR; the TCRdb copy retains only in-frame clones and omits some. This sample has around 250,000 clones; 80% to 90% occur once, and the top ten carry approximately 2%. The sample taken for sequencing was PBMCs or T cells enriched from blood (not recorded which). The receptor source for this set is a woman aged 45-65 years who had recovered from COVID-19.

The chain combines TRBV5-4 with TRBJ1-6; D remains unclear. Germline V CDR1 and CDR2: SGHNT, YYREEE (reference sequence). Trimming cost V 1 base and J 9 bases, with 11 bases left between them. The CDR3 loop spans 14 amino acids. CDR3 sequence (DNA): TGTGCCAGCAGCTTGAATCATGGGAGTTCACCCCTCCACTTT. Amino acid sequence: CASSLNHGSSPLHF.

The CDR3 protein is CASSHNRAYEQYF. Here the CDR3 DNA reads TGTGCCAGCAGTCATAACAGGGCCTACGAGCAGTACTTC. This chain connects TRBV7-3 to TRBJ2-7, with a weak D call TRBD1 (6 bases). CDR1 and CDR2 from the germline V gene are SGHTA and FQGTGA. Trimming removed 6 bases from V and 2 bases from J, with 11 bases in between. The CDR3 loop spans 13 amino acids.

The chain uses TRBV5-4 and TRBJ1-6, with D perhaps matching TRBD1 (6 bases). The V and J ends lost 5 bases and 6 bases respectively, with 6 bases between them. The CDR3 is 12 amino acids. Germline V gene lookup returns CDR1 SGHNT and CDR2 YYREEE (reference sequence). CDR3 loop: CASRQGNSPLHF. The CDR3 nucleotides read TGTGCCAGCAGACAGGGTAATTCACCCCTCCACTTT.

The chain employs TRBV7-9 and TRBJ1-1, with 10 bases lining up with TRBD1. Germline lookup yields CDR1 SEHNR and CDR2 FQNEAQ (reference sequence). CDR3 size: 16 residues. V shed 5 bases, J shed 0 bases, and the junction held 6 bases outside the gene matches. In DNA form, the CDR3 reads TGTGCCAGCAGCCCCTGGGACAGGGGAATGAACACTGAAGCTTTCTTT. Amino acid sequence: CASSPWDRGMNTEAFF.

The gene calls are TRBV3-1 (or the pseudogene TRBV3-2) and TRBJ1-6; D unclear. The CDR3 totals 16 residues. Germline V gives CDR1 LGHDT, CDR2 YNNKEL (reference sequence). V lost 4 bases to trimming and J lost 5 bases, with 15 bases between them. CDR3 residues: CASSLTFWANNSPLHF. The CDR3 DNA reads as TGTGCCAGCAGCCTTACTTTTTGGGCCAATAATTCACCCCTCCACTTT.

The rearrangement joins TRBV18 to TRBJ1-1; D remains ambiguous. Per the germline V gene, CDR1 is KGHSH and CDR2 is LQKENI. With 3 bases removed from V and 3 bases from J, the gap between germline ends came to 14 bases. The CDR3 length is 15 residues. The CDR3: CASSPTPGGDTEAFF. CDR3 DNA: TGTGCCAGCTCACCGACCCCGGGCGGGGACACTGAAGCTTTCTTT.

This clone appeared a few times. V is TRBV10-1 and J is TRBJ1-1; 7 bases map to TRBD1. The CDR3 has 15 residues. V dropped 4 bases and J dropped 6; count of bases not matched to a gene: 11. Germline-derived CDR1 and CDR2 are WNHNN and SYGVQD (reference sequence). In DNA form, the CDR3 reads TGCGCCAGCAGTGGACAGGGTGGGAAGGTCTCTGAAGCTTTCTTT. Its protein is CASSGQGGKVSEAFF.

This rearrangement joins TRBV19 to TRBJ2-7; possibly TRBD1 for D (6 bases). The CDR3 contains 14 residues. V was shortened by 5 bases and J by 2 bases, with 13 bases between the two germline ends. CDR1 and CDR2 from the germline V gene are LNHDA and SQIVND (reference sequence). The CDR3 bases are TGTGCCAGTAGTCCCGGGACATCAGCCTACGAGCAGTACTTC. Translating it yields CASSPGTSAYEQYF.

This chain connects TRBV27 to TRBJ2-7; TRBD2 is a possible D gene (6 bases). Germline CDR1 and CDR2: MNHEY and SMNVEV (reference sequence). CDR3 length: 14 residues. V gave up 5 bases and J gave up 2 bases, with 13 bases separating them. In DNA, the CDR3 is TGTGCCAGCAGTCCCGGAGGGGTAGCCTACGAGCAGTACTTC. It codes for CASSPGGVAYEQYF.

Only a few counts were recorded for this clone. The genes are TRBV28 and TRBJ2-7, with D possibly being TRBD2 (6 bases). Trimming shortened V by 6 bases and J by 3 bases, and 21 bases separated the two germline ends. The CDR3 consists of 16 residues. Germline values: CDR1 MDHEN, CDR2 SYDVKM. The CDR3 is CASSSPAGRAYYEQYF. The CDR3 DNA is TGTGCCAGCAGCTCCCCGGCGGGGAGAGCTTACTACGAGCAGTACTTC.